Presented here are 21 T cell receptor beta chains from one specimen sequenced in a study of cytomegalovirus exposure and HLA in healthy donors. The study ran its PCR with 60 Vbeta and 13 Jbeta primers. Some clones are missing from TCRdb's copy, which holds only in-frame ones; the method was immunoSEQ multiplex PCR. The sample holds some 150,000 clones, roughly 70% seen once. The sequencing input was PBMCs. These receptors were collected from a man between 18 and 35 years old in good health and CMV-seropositive.

The V call is TRBV7-9, the J call TRBJ1-1; TRBD1 might be the D (5 bases). The CDR3 is made up of 13 amino acids. Trimming took 3 bases from V and 11 from J, leaving 16 bases between them. Germline CDR1 SEHNR, CDR2 FQNEAQ (reference sequence). The CDR3 nucleotides read TGTGCCAGCAGCTTGGGCAGGGTATCCTTCGCTTTCTTT. It encodes CASSLGRVSFAFF.

The chain has TRBV10-1 and TRBJ1-4; 8 bases line up with TRBD1. The CDR3 contains 14 residues. CDR1 and CDR2 from the germline V gene are WNHNN and SYGVQD (reference sequence). V dropped 5 bases and J dropped 8; count of bases not matched to a gene: 7. DNA of the CDR3: TGCGCCAGCAGTCTTGGACAGGGCGTGGAAAAACTGTTTTTT. Translated, it gives CASSLGQGVEKLFF.

This clone came up a few times. The chain combines TRBV28 with TRBJ1-2; 9 bases match TRBD1. CDR3 length: 13 amino acids. CDR1 is MDHEN, CDR2 SYDVKM, per germline. V trimming: 10 bases; J trimming: 7 bases; junction bases outside the gene matches: 10. The CDR3 nucleotides are TGTGCCACCCCCCGGACAGGGGAGCCTGGCTACACCTTC. Protein sequence: CATPRTGEPGYTF.

This clone is medium-sized within its sample. Here the CDR3 reads CASSGGTGIVYEQYF. The CDR3, as DNA: TGTGCCAGCAGTGGCGGGACAGGGATCGTATACGAGCAGTACTTC. The rearrangement uses TRBV28 and TRBJ2-7; 9 positions agree with TRBD1. Looked up from germline, CDR1 is MDHEN and CDR2 is SYDVKM. With 5 bases clipped from V and 4 bases from J, the junction kept 9 bases outside the gene matches. The CDR3 spans 15 residues.

CDR3 coding DNA: TGTGCCAGCAGTGAAGATGTCAGGTCGTACCAAGAGACCCAGTACTTC. Protein: CASSEDVRSYQETQYF. The rearrangement uses TRBV6-1 and TRBJ2-5, with no clear D. Germline V gives CDR1 MNHNS, CDR2 SASEGT. The germline V and J ends were trimmed by 1 base and 0 bases, with 12 bases remaining between them. The CDR3 has 16 amino acids.

This chain joins TRBV7-2 and TRBJ2-3; a possible D gene is TRBD2 (6 bases). CDR1 and CDR2 from the germline V gene are SGHTA and FQGNSA. The CDR3 runs to 15 residues. Trimming left V 5 bases short and J 3 bases short, with 15 bases between. Here the CDR3 reads CASSPRVAETDTQYF. For the CDR3, the DNA is TGTGCCAGCAGCCCGAGGGTAGCGGAAACAGATACGCAGTATTTT.

The chain recombines TRBV19 with TRBJ1-1; D is ambiguous. The V end lost 7 bases, the J end lost 5 bases, and 8 bases lay between the germline ends. Looked up from germline, CDR1 is LNHDA and CDR2 is SQIVND (reference sequence). The CDR3 totals 11 residues. The DNA of the CDR3 is TGTGCCAGTAACATCGGGACTGAAGCTTTCTTT. Amino acid sequence: CASNIGTEAFF.

The CDR3 protein is CASSNRQGGPSEQFF. The CDR3 DNA sequence: TGTGCCAGCAGCAACCGACAGGGGGGGCCGTCTGAGCAGTTCTTC. The rearrangement uses TRBV4-2 and TRBJ2-1, with TRBD1 matching over 9 bases. The germline CDR1 and CDR2 sequences are LGHNA and YNFKEQ. The J segment lost 9 bases and the V segment lost 5 bases, leaving 11 bases of the junction unmatched. The CDR3 is made up of 15 amino acids.

V gene TRBV28 combines with J gene TRBJ1-3, with no clear D. Per germline, CDR1 MDHEN and CDR2 SYDVKM. The CDR3 extends over 10 amino acids. In nucleotides, the CDR3 is TGTGCGGCACCAGGAAACACCATATATTTT. Translation gives CAAPGNTIYF.

This clone was observed once. The genes are TRBV29-1 and TRBJ2-1; no clear D gene. The CDR3 has 13 amino acids. The germline CDR1 and CDR2 sequences are SQVTM and ANQGSEA. V lost 3 bases, J lost 0 bases, and 6 bases lay in between. The CDR3 coding sequence is TGCAGCGTTGACGGTGGCTCCTACAATGAGCAGTTCTTC. This encodes CSVDGGSYNEQFF.

This clone was detected only a few times. This chain connects TRBV5-6 to TRBJ2-7, with 9 bases lining up with TRBD2. Germline V CDR1 and CDR2: SGHDT, YYEEEE. This CDR3 has 17 amino acids. Losses at the gene ends were 1 base for V and 2 bases for J; bases not matched to a gene: 10. Written as DNA, the CDR3 is TGTGCCAGCAGCTTGTTGGTTAGCGGGGGTGACACCTACGAGCAGTACTTC. Translating gives CASSLLVSGGDTYEQYF.

This chain uses TRBV28 with TRBJ2-1, with D tentatively TRBD1 (5 bases). Germline assignment: CDR1 MDHEN and CDR2 SYDVKM. The length of the CDR3 is 12 residues. The ends were cut back, 3 bases at V and 11 bases at J, with 11 bases in the middle. The CDR3 protein is CASSLMTAKQFF. CDR3 DNA: TGTGCCAGCAGTTTGATGACAGCAAAGCAGTTCTTC.

This clone was seen a single time. The chain carries TRBV5-1 and TRBJ2-1; 11 bases map to TRBD1. Per the germline V gene, CDR1 is SGHRS and CDR2 is YFSETQ. This CDR3 is built from 16 residues. After removal of 4 bases from V and 7 bases from J, the junction contained 10 bases not matched to a gene. CDR3 loop: CASSLSGTGGFNEQFF. The CDR3 region has the DNA TGCGCCAGCAGCCTCTCTGGGACAGGGGGTTTTAATGAGCAGTTCTTC. Full variable domain (rest looked up from reference TRBV5-1 and TRBJ2-1): KAGVTQTPRYLIKTRGQQVTLSCSPISGHRSVSWYQQTPGQGLQFLFEYFSETQRNKGNFPGRFSGRQFSNSRSEMNVSTLELGDSALYLCASSLSGTGGFNEQFFGPGTRLTVL.

This chain links TRBV7-9 with TRBJ2-5; 8 bases match TRBD2. This CDR3 is 18 amino acids long. CDR1 and CDR2 from the germline V gene are SEHNR and FQNEAQ (reference sequence). Trimming at V came to 2 bases and at J to 5 bases, leaving 16 bases not matched to a gene. This chain's CDR3 is CASSLSLTGGRVMETQYF. The CDR3 DNA reads TGTGCCAGCAGCTTATCATTAACGGGAGGGCGGGTGATGGAGACCCAGTACTTC.

The chain couples TRBV13 to TRBJ2-7; TRBD2 matches 16 bases. CDR1 and CDR2 (germline): PRHDT, FYEKMQ (reference sequence). The CDR3 sequence is 20 residues long. Trimming removed 5 bases from V and 0 bases from J; junction bases left unmatched: 13. CDR3: CASSPIQGLAGGISSYEQYF. CDR3 coding DNA: TGTGCCAGCAGCCCTATCCAGGGACTAGCGGGAGGGATTAGCTCCTACGAGCAGTACTTC.

V and J are TRBV5-1 and TRBJ1-1; D possibly corresponds to TRBD1 (5 bases). The V and J ends lost 4 bases and 0 bases respectively, with 16 bases between them. This CDR3 has 16 amino acids. The germline V gene has CDR1 SGHRS and CDR2 YFSETQ. CDR3 nucleotide sequence: TGCGCCAGCAGCCCTGTCCGGGGGAATATGAACACTGAAGCTTTCTTT. Protein product: CASSPVRGNMNTEAFF.

This sequence joins TRBV19 and TRBJ2-7; TRBD1 matches 7 bases. Trimming at V came to 3 bases and at J to 2 bases, leaving 4 bases not matched to a gene. Germline CDR1 reads LNHDA; CDR2 reads SQIVND (reference sequence). The CDR3 consists of 14 residues. DNA for the CDR3: TGTGCCAGTAGTATTTTGGGACAGCCCTACGAGCAGTACTTC. Amino acids: CASSILGQPYEQYF.

The chain links TRBV6-1 to TRBJ1-5, with a weak D call TRBD1 (5 bases). This CDR3 has 13 amino acids. Trimming shortened V by 5 bases and J by 7 bases, and 12 bases separated the two germline ends. Germline CDR1 and CDR2: MNHNS and SASEGT. This chain's CDR3 is CASSLRRDQPQHF. The CDR3 DNA follows: TGTGCCAGCAGTCTAAGGAGGGACCAGCCCCAGCATTTT.

The chain links TRBV29-1 to TRBJ1-2; TRBD1 might be the D (5 bases). Trimming pared 1 base from V and 7 bases from J, leaving 10 bases between. This CDR3 comprises 12 residues. Germline-derived CDR1 and CDR2 are SQVTM and ANQGSEA. The CDR3 reads CSVEGDWSGYTF. The CDR3 nucleotides read TGCAGCGTTGAAGGGGACTGGTCTGGCTACACCTTC.

This clone came up a few times. The chain recombines TRBV7-9 with TRBJ1-2; D unresolved. Deletions cut 2 bases from V and 8 bases from J, with 15 bases between. Germline V gene sequence: CDR1 SEHNR, CDR2 FQNEAQ (reference sequence). CDR3 length: 14 amino acids. CDR3 region: CASSLLSPLLGYTF. The DNA for the CDR3 is TGTGCCAGCAGCTTATTATCCCCCCTACTAGGCTACACCTTC.

A note on this clone: In the same sample, other DNA sequences code for this CDR3. V and J are TRBV6-5 and TRBJ2-7; 8 nucleotides line up with TRBD1. V lost 2 bases and J lost 3; bases outside the gene matches: 6. Germline values: CDR1 MNHEY, CDR2 SVGAGI. The CDR3 is made up of 15 amino acids. The CDR3 here is CASSYGAGGYYEQYF. The CDR3 DNA reads as TGTGCCAGCAGTTACGGTGCAGGGGGCTACTACGAGCAGTACTTC.